This T cell receptor beta chain was identified in a study of CD8+ T cells in alopecia areata. On the study more broadly: Patients in the treated group were given tofacitinib by mouth, 5 to 10 mg twice a day. The duration of tofacitinib was 6 to 18 months, with 6 months off drug afterward. Study findings and constraints: Clarity of TCR sharing across patients fell short of that in mice, possibly HLA-related.

As for this clone: Antigen unknown. With only one base between it and a far larger clone, this is likely a read error.

Lesional scalp punch biopsies and peripheral blood came from alopecia areata patients. Extraction and reverse transcription of RNA yielded cDNA as the sequencing template. Assay: immunoSEQ multiplex PCR; the TCRdb copy retains only in-frame clones and omits some. Here the sample spans about 170,000 clones, less than 75% being singletons. V was cut by 3 bases and J by 5 bases, with 23 bases left in between. Germline V gene sequence: CDR1 SGHRS, CDR2 YFSETQ. This CDR3 is 17 amino acids long. Sequenced here: CD8+ T cells sorted from blood, sampled at week 0. The chain joins TRBV5-1 to TRBJ1-2, with a tentative D call TRBD1 (5 bases). The source of this sequence is a human donor with alopecia areata. In DNA, the CDR3 is TGCGCCAGCAGCTCGGATATTGCGTTGGGGGAGTCGTATGGCTACACCTTC. Its translation: CASSSDIALGESYGYTF.